By frequency in the sample, the clone carrying this T cell receptor beta chain is medium-sized. The target antigen is unknown. The sample belongs to a study of a mutant IDH1 vaccine in newly diagnosed glioma. Study context: Patients, over weeks 1, 3, 5, 7, 11, 15, 19 and 23, received a total of eight vaccinations.

The time point denotes: week 11, during vaccination. All doses held 300 ug of mutant IDH1 20-mer peptide, with topical imiquimod. Libraries were prepared by immunoSEQ multiplex PCR; TCRdb keeps only in-frame clonotypes and omits some of them. Of under 65,000 clones in the sample, 80% were seen once. Germline CDR1 reads SGDLS; CDR2 reads YYNGEE. The CDR3 has 14 residues. V was clipped by 1 base and J by 4 bases, with 11 bases between them. V usage is TRBV9 and J usage is TRBJ1-1, with D hard to call. This specimen was PBMCs, taken from a glioma patient whose treatment included an IDH1 peptide vaccine. The TCR originated in a man aged 50 to 59 with glioma. The CDR3 sequence: CASSVSPEGTEAFF. The CDR3 DNA sequence: TGTGCCAGCAGCGTATCACCAGAGGGCACTGAAGCTTTCTTT.